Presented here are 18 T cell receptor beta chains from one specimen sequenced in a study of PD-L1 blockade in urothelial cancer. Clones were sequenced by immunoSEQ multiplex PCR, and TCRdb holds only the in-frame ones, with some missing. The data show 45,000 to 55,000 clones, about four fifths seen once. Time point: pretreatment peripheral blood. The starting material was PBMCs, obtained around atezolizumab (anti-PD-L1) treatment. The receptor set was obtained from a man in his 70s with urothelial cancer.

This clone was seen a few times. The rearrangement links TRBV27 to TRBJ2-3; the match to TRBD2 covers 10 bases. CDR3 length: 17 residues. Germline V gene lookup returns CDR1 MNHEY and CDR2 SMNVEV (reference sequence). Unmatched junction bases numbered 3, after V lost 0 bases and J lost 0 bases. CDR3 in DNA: TGTGCCAGCAGTTTATCGATGACTAGCGGGAGCACAGATACGCAGTATTTT. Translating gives CASSLSMTSGSTDTQYF.

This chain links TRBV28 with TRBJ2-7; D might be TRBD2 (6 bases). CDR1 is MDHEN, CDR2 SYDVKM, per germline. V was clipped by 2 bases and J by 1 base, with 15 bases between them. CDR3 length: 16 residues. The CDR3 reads CASSLAGGDHSYEQYF. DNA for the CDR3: TGTGCCAGCAGTTTAGCTGGAGGGGATCATTCCTACGAGCAGTACTTC.

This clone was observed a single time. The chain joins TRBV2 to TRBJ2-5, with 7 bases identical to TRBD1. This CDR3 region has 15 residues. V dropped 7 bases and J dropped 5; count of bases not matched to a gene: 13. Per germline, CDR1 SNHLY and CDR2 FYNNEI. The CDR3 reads CASTMMTGWVETQYF. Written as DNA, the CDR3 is TGTGCCAGCACTATGATGACAGGGTGGGTTGAGACCCAGTACTTC. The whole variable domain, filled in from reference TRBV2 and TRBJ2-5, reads EPEVTQTPSHQVTQMGQEVILRCVPISNHLYFYWYRQILGQKVEFLVSFYNNEISEKSEIFDDQFSVERPDGSNFTLKIRSTKLEDSAMYFCASTMMTGWVETQYFGPGTRLLVL.

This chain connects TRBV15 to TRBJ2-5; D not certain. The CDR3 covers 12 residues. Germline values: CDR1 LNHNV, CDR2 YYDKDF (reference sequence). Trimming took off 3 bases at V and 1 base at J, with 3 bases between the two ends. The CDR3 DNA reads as TGTGCCACCAGCAGGGCCCAAGAGACCCAGTACTTC. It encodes CATSRAQETQYF. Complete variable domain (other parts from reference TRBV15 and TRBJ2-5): DAMVIQNPRYQVTQFGKPVTLSCSQTLNHNVMYWYQQKSSQAPKLLFHYYDKDFNNEADTPDNFQSRRPNTSFCFLDIRSPGLGDTAMYLCATSRAQETQYFGPGTRLLVL.

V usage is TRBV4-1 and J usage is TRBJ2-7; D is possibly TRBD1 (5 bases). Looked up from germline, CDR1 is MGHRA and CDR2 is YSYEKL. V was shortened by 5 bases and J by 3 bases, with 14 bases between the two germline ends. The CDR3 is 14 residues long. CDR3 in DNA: TGCGCCAGCAGCGCAGCCCAGGGTGGCTACGAGCAGTACTTC. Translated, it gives CASSAAQGGYEQYF.

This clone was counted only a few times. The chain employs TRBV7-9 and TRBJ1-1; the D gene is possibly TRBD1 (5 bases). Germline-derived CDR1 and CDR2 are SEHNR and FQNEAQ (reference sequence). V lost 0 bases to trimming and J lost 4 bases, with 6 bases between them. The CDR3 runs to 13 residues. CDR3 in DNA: TGTGCCAGCAGCTTAGCTCAGGGCACTGAAGCTTTCTTT. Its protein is CASSLAQGTEAFF.

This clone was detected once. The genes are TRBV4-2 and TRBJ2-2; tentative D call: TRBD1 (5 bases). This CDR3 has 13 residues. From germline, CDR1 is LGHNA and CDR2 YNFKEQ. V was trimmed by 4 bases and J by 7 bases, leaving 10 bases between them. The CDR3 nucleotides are TGTGCCAGCAGCCCTGGAAGGGGCGGGGAGCTGTTTTTT. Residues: CASSPGRGGELFF.

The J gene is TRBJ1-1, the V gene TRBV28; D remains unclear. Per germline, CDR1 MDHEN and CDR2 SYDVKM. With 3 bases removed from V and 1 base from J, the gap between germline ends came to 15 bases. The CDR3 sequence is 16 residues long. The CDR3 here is CASSFRSLGGNTEAFF. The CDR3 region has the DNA TGTGCCAGCAGTTTCCGGTCGTTAGGAGGGAACACTGAAGCTTTCTTT.

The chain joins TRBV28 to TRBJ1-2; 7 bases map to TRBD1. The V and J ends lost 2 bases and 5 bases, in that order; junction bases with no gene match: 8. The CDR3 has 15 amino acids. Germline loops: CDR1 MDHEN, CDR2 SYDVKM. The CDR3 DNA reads TGTGCCAGCAGTTTACCTGACAGGGACGGGTATGGCTACACCTTC. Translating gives CASSLPDRDGYGYTF.

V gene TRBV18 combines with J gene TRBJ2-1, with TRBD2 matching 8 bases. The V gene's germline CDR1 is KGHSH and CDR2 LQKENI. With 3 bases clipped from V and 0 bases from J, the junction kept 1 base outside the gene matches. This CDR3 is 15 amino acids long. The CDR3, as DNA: TGTGCCAGCTCACCGAGCGGGAGCTCCTACAATGAGCAGTTCTTC. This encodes CASSPSGSSYNEQFF.

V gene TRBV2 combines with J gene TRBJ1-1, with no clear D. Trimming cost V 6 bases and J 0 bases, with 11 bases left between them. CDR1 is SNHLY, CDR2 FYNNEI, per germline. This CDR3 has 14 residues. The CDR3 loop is CASRVETVNTEAFF. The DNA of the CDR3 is TGTGCCAGCAGAGTCGAGACTGTGAACACTGAAGCTTTCTTT. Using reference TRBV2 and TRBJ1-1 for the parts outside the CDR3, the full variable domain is EPEVTQTPSHQVTQMGQEVILRCVPISNHLYFYWYRQILGQKVEFLVSFYNNEISEKSEIFDDQFSVERPDGSNFTLKIRSTKLEDSAMYFCASRVETVNTEAFFGQGTRLTVV.

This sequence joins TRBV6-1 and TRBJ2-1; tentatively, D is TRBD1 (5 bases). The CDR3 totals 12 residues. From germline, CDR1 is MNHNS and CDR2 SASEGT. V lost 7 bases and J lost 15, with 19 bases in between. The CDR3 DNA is TGTGCCAGCAACGAACCAGGGTTGGGTCCGTTCTTC. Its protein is CASNEPGLGPFF.

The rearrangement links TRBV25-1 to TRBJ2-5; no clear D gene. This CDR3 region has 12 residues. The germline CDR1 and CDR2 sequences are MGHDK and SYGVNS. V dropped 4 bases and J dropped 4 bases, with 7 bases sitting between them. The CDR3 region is CASSGEIETQYF. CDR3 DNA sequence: TGTGCCAGCAGTGGAGAAATAGAGACCCAGTACTTC.

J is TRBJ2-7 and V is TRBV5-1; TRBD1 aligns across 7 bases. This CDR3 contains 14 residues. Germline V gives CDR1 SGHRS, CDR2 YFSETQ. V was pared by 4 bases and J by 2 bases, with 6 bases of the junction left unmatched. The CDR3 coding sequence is TGCGCCAGCAGCGCCGGGACAGCGGCCTACGAGCAGTACTTC. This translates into CASSAGTAAYEQYF.

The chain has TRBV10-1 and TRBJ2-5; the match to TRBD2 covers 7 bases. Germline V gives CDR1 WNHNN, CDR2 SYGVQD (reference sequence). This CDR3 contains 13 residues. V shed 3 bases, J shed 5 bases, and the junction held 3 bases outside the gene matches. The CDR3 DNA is TGCGCCAGCAGTGAAGCCGGGAGGGAGACCCAGTACTTC. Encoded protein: CASSEAGRETQYF.

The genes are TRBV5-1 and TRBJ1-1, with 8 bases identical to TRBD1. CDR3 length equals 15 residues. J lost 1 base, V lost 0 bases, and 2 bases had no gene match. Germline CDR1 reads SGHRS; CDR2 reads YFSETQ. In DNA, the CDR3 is TGCGCCAGCAGCTTGGTACAGGGGGGGAACACTGAAGCTTTCTTT. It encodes CASSLVQGGNTEAFF.

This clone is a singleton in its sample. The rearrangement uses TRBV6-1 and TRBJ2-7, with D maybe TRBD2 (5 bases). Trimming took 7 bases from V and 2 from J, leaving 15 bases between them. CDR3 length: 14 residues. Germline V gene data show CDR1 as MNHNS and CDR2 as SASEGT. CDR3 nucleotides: TGTGCCAGCAATCTCTGGAGGCCCCCCTACGAGCAGTACTTC. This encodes CASNLWRPPYEQYF.

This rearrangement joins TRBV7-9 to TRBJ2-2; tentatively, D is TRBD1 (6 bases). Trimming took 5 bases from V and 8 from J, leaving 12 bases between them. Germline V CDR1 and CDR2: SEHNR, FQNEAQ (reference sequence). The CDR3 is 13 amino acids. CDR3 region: CASSSTGPGELFF. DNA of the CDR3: TGTGCCAGCAGCAGTACAGGGCCAGGGGAGCTGTTTTTT. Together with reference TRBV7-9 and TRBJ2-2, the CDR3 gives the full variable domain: DTGVSQNPRHKITKRGQNVTFRCDPISEHNRLYWYRQTLGQGPEFLTYFQNEAQLEKSRLLSDRFSAERPKGSFSTLEIQRTEQGDSAMYLCASSSTGPGELFFGEGSRLTVL.